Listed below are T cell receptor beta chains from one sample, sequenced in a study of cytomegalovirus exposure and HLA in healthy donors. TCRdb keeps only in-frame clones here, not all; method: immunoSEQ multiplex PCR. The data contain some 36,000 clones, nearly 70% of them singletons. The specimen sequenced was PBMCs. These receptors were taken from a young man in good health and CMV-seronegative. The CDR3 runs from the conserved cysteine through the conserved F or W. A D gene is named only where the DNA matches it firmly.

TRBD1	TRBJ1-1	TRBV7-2	CASSPTGGAESAEAFF
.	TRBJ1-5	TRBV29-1	CSVADTSNQPQHF
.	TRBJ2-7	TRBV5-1	CASSLRGASYEQYF
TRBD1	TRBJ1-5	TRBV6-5	CASSLRGNQPQHF
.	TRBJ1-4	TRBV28	CASGWGEEKLFF
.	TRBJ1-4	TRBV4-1	CASSHSRVNEKLFF
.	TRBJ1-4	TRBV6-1	CASSGTGSVREKLFF
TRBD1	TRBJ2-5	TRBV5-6	CASSFMGQGRETQYF
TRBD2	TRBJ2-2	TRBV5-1	CATRRTRGEATGELFF
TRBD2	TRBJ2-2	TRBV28	CASFLNRGSALNTGELFF
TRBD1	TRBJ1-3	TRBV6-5	CASRQGAYGNTIYF
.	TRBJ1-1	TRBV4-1	CASSQPSGGTEAFF
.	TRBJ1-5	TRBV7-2	CASSLVATSNQPQHF
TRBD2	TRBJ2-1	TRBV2	CASQKEQQGLFKFF
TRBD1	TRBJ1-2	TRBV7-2	CASSLVSGDSNVYGYTF
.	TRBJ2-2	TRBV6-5	CASSYSRRTGELFF